This is a list of T cell receptor beta chains from one sample in a study of blood T cells in healthy people across ages. TCRdb re-called the 5' RACE reads through MiXCR, storing one row per CDR3 protein. The sample records over a million distinct CDR3 sequences, roughly 45% being singletons. Sequenced sample: blood. The receptors here all came from a woman in her fifties or sixties in good health. CDR3s include the opening cysteine and the closing phenylalanine or tryptophan. A D gene is named only where the DNA matches it firmly. Rows give clone size only sometimes, using once, few, many, or a class for an expanded clone.

J gene: TRBJ2-5; clone size: .; V gene: TRBV28; D gene: TRBD2; CDR3 protein: CASSKLAGVNEQYF; CDR3 DNA: TGTGCCAGCAGTAAACTAGCGGGAGTCAATGAGCAGTACTTC
J gene: TRBJ2-7; clone size: few; V gene: TRBV29-1; D gene: .; CDR3 protein: CSVKGSSYEQYF; CDR3 DNA: TGCAGCGTAAAGGGAAGCTCCTACGAGCAGTACTTC
J gene: TRBJ2-5; clone size: few; V gene: TRBV7-6; D gene: TRBD2; CDR3 protein: CASSPSRTAGEQYF; CDR3 DNA: TGTGCCAGCAGCCCAAGTAGGACGGCGGGGGAGCAGTACTTC
J gene: TRBJ2-7; clone size: .; V gene: TRBV20-1; D gene: .; CDR3 protein: CSASPDSSSYNEQYF; CDR3 DNA: TGCAGTGCTAGCCCGGACTCAAGCTCCTACAATGAGCAGTACTTC
J gene: TRBJ2-7; clone size: .; V gene: TRBV25-1; D gene: .; CDR3 protein: CVSSAFPTHEGGHYEQYF; CDR3 DNA: TGTGTCAGCAGTGCCTTCCCCACTCACGAGGGGGGGCACTACGAGCAGTACTTC
J gene: TRBJ2-1; clone size: few; V gene: TRBV6-6; D gene: .; CDR3 protein: CASSEKYEQFF; CDR3 DNA: TGTGCCAGCAGTGAGAAGTATGAGCAGTTCTTC
J gene: TRBJ2-7; clone size: few; V gene: TRBV9; D gene: .; CDR3 protein: CASSVGSASYEQYF; CDR3 DNA: TGTGCCAGCAGCGTAGGTTCAGCCTCCTACGAGCAGTACTTC
J gene: TRBJ1-5; clone size: few; V gene: TRBV4-2; D gene: .; CDR3 protein: CASSQDVGINQPQHF; CDR3 DNA: TGTGCCAGCAGCCAAGACGTGGGGATAAATCAGCCCCAGCATTTT
J gene: TRBJ2-3; clone size: .; V gene: TRBV20-1; D gene: TRBD2; CDR3 protein: CSAKPTQSATSADTQYF; CDR3 DNA: TGCAGTGCTAAACCAACCCAATCTGCTACTAGCGCAGATACGCAGTATTTT
J gene: TRBJ1-1; clone size: once; V gene: TRBV7-3; D gene: .; CDR3 protein: CASSFGGHTEAFF; CDR3 DNA: TGTGCCAGCAGCTTTGGAGGCCACACTGAAGCTTTCTTT
J gene: TRBJ2-7; clone size: many; V gene: TRBV28; D gene: TRBD2; CDR3 protein: CASRTSGRKSYEQYF; CDR3 DNA: TGTGCCAGCAGGACTAGCGGGAGAAAGTCCTACGAGCAGTACTTC
J gene: TRBJ2-1; clone size: .; V gene: TRBV20-1; D gene: TRBD2; CDR3 protein: CSAKRVGSGRGEQFF; CDR3 DNA: TGCAGTGCCAAGCGGGTTGGTAGCGGGAGGGGTGAGCAGTTCTTC
J gene: TRBJ2-3; clone size: .; V gene: TRBV3-1; D gene: .; CDR3 protein: CASSQFSGGSTDTQYF; CDR3 DNA: TGTGCCAGCAGCCAGTTTAGCGGAGGAAGCACAGATACGCAGTATTTT
J gene: TRBJ2-5; clone size: .; V gene: TRBV7-9; D gene: TRBD2; CDR3 protein: CASSLAMGRTSHQETQYF; CDR3 DNA: TGTGCCAGCAGCTTAGCGATGGGTAGGACTAGCCACCAAGAGACCCAGTACTTC
J gene: TRBJ2-7; clone size: .; V gene: TRBV5-1; D gene: TRBD2; CDR3 protein: CASRSSTSGYYEQYF; CDR3 DNA: TGCGCCAGCAGATCATCAACTAGCGGATACTACGAGCAGTACTTC
J gene: TRBJ2-1; clone size: .; V gene: TRBV24-1; D gene: TRBD1; CDR3 protein: CATSDTGGYNEQFF; CDR3 DNA: TGTGCCACCAGTGATACAGGGGGCTACAATGAGCAGTTCTTC
J gene: TRBJ2-3; clone size: .; V gene: TRBV5-1; D gene: .; CDR3 protein: CASSLKGIIDTQYF; CDR3 DNA: TGCGCCAGCAGCTTGAAGGGGATCATAGATACGCAGTATTTT
J gene: TRBJ2-1; clone size: few; V gene: TRBV20-1; D gene: .; CDR3 protein: CSARATLQATSSYNEQFF; CDR3 DNA: TGCAGTGCTAGAGCTACCTTACAGGCTACGAGCTCCTACAATGAGCAGTTCTTC
J gene: TRBJ2-6; clone size: .; V gene: TRBV7-9; D gene: .; CDR3 protein: CASGPVSGANVLTF; CDR3 DNA: TGTGCCAGCGGACCTGTCTCTGGGGCCAACGTCCTGACTTTC
J gene: TRBJ2-5; clone size: .; V gene: TRBV15; D gene: .; CDR3 protein: CATSRDRIQETQYF; CDR3 DNA: TGTGCCACCAGCAGAGATAGGATACAAGAGACCCAGTACTTC
J gene: TRBJ1-5; clone size: .; V gene: TRBV5-5; D gene: .; CDR3 protein: CASSTDGDQPQHF; CDR3 DNA: TGTGCCAGCAGCACGGACGGAGATCAGCCCCAGCATTTT
J gene: TRBJ2-7; clone size: few; V gene: TRBV5-1; D gene: .; CDR3 protein: CASSLEGIQQYF; CDR3 DNA: TGCGCCAGCAGCTTGGAAGGGATCCAGCAGTACTTC
J gene: TRBJ2-7; clone size: many; V gene: TRBV27; D gene: TRBD2; CDR3 protein: CASSLSGTSGMGYEQYF; CDR3 DNA: TGTGCCAGCAGTTTAAGCGGGACTAGCGGGATGGGGTACGAGCAGTACTTC
J gene: TRBJ1-4; clone size: .; V gene: TRBV4-1; D gene: .; CDR3 protein: CAGSQDSQGINEKLFF; CDR3 DNA: TGCGCCGGCAGCCAAGATTCCCAAGGGATAAATGAAAAACTGTTTTTT
J gene: TRBJ2-1; clone size: .; V gene: TRBV5-6; D gene: TRBD2; CDR3 protein: CASIPAGRSLNEQFF; CDR3 DNA: TGTGCCAGCATCCCGGCCGGGAGGAGTTTGAATGAGCAGTTCTTC
J gene: TRBJ1-1; clone size: few; V gene: TRBV4-2; D gene: .; CDR3 protein: CASSQRVRSTEAFF; CDR3 DNA: TGTGCCAGCAGCCAACGTGTCAGGTCCACTGAAGCTTTCTTT
J gene: TRBJ2-1; clone size: .; V gene: TRBV3-1; D gene: .; CDR3 protein: CVSSQPKREQFF; CDR3 DNA: TGTGTCAGCAGCCAGCCAAAGCGGGAGCAGTTCTTC
J gene: TRBJ2-5; clone size: .; V gene: TRBV6-6; D gene: .; CDR3 protein: CASSCAGAETQYF; CDR3 DNA: TGTGCCAGCAGTTGTGCAGGGGCAGAGACCCAGTACTTC
J gene: TRBJ1-4; clone size: few; V gene: TRBV29-1; D gene: TRBD1; CDR3 protein: CSVYPGTGNEKLFF; CDR3 DNA: TGCAGCGTTTACCCCGGGACAGGGAATGAAAAACTGTTTTTT
J gene: TRBJ1-6; clone size: .; V gene: TRBV25-1; D gene: TRBD1; CDR3 protein: CASSTGAENSPLHF; CDR3 DNA: TGTGCCAGCAGTACAGGGGCAGAGAATTCACCCCTCCACTTT
J gene: TRBJ2-7; clone size: .; V gene: TRBV4-1; D gene: TRBD1; CDR3 protein: CASSQGDSCWQYF; CDR3 DNA: TGCGCCAGCAGCCAAGGGGACAGCTGTTGGCAGTACTTC
J gene: TRBJ1-5; clone size: many; V gene: TRBV6-2/TRBV6-3; D gene: .; CDR3 protein: CASSYGGNQPQHF; CDR3 DNA: TGTGCCAGCAGTTACGGTGGCAATCAGCCCCAGCATTTT
J gene: TRBJ1-5; clone size: .; V gene: TRBV6-1; D gene: TRBD1; CDR3 protein: CASSVPGQGNQPQHF; CDR3 DNA: TGTGCCAGCAGTGTACCGGGACAGGGCAATCAGCCCCAGCATTTT
J gene: TRBJ2-6; clone size: .; V gene: TRBV4-3; D gene: TRBD2; CDR3 protein: CASSLRLAGVSGANVLTF; CDR3 DNA: TGCGCCAGCAGCCTAAGACTAGCGGGAGTATCAGGGGCCAACGTCCTGACTTTC
J gene: TRBJ2-1; clone size: .; V gene: TRBV5-1; D gene: TRBD2; CDR3 protein: CASSLVAASGRSEQFF; CDR3 DNA: TGCGCCAGCAGCTTGGTTGCGGCTAGCGGGAGAAGTGAGCAGTTCTTC
J gene: TRBJ2-6; clone size: .; V gene: TRBV21-1; D gene: .; CDR3 protein: CASSKAWGRGEVSGANVLTF; CDR3 DNA: TGTGCCAGCAGCAAAGCGTGGGGGAGGGGAGAAGTCTCTGGGGCCAACGTCCTGACTTTC
J gene: TRBJ2-1; clone size: .; V gene: TRBV5-1; D gene: .; CDR3 protein: CASSLQSMVQFF; CDR3 DNA: TGCGCCAGCAGCTTACAGAGTATGGTGCAGTTCTTC
J gene: TRBJ2-5; clone size: .; V gene: TRBV7-9; D gene: .; CDR3 protein: CATGFDQETQYF; CDR3 DNA: TGTGCCACAGGTTTTGACCAAGAGACCCAGTACTTC
J gene: TRBJ2-7; clone size: .; V gene: TRBV5-1; D gene: .; CDR3 protein: CASTVGAPNEQYF; CDR3 DNA: TGCGCCAGCACCGTGGGAGCCCCCAACGAGCAGTACTTC
J gene: TRBJ2-5; clone size: .; V gene: TRBV28; D gene: TRBD1; CDR3 protein: CTSSLNYPTGLETQYF; CDR3 DNA: TGTACCAGCAGTCTCAACTATCCGACAGGGTTGGAGACCCAGTACTTC
J gene: TRBJ2-2; clone size: .; V gene: TRBV4-1; D gene: .; CDR3 protein: CASSQVFGGPAGELFF; CDR3 DNA: TGCGCCAGCAGCCAAGTGTTCGGGGGCCCCGCCGGGGAGCTGTTTTTT
J gene: TRBJ2-3; clone size: .; V gene: TRBV4-1; D gene: .; CDR3 protein: CASSQEGPDTQYF; CDR3 DNA: TGCGCCAGCAGCCAAGAGGGACCAGATACGCAGTATTTT
J gene: TRBJ1-5; clone size: .; V gene: TRBV6-1; D gene: TRBD1; CDR3 protein: CASRPGQYSNQPQHF; CDR3 DNA: TGTGCCAGCAGACCGGGACAGTATAGCAATCAGCCCCAGCATTTT
J gene: TRBJ2-1; clone size: few; V gene: TRBV28; D gene: .; CDR3 protein: CASSLYGRSLGNEQFF; CDR3 DNA: TGTGCCAGCAGTTTGTATGGGAGAAGTCTCGGCAATGAGCAGTTCTTC
J gene: TRBJ1-4; clone size: .; V gene: TRBV5-8; D gene: TRBD1; CDR3 protein: CASSPGTGSNEKLFF; CDR3 DNA: TGTGCCAGCAGCCCGGGGACAGGATCTAATGAAAAACTGTTTTTT
J gene: TRBJ2-1; clone size: .; V gene: TRBV20-1; D gene: TRBD2; CDR3 protein: CSARGQSGSSYDEQFF; CDR3 DNA: TGCAGTGCTAGAGGACAAAGCGGGAGTTCCTACGATGAGCAGTTCTTC
J gene: TRBJ2-5; clone size: .; V gene: TRBV6-5; D gene: .; CDR3 protein: CASSYSSRIQETQYF; CDR3 DNA: TGTGCCAGCAGTTACTCGAGTCGGATTCAAGAGACCCAGTACTTC
J gene: TRBJ2-7; clone size: .; V gene: TRBV7-9; D gene: .; CDR3 protein: CASSLMRGLDGSSEQYF; CDR3 DNA: TGTGCCAGCAGCTTGATGAGAGGGCTCGACGGGTCGTCCGAGCAGTACTTC
J gene: TRBJ1-2; clone size: .; V gene: TRBV10-3; D gene: .; CDR3 protein: CAISKTADGYTF; CDR3 DNA: TGTGCCATCAGTAAGACAGCAGATGGCTACACCTTC
J gene: TRBJ2-2; clone size: .; V gene: TRBV10-3; D gene: .; CDR3 protein: CAISDGSGELFF; CDR3 DNA: TGTGCCATCAGTGACGGGAGCGGGGAGCTGTTTTTT
J gene: TRBJ2-7; clone size: .; V gene: TRBV7-2; D gene: .; CDR3 protein: CASTREEGGEQYF; CDR3 DNA: TGTGCCAGCACCCGAGAGGAGGGCGGTGAGCAGTACTTC
J gene: TRBJ2-7; clone size: .; V gene: TRBV20-1; D gene: TRBD2; CDR3 protein: CSANHGVAGHSYEQYF; CDR3 DNA: TGCAGTGCTAACCACGGGGTAGCGGGACACTCCTACGAGCAGTACTTC